This T cell receptor beta chain was recovered during a study of CD8+CD57+ T cells in acquired aplastic anemia. Study-wide background: The study obtained an average of about 3.4 ug of DNA from sorted CD4+ and CD8+ cells. There were roughly 11 million reads, on average, for CD4+ cells from healthy donors. Findings of the study overall: Controls did not differ significantly from patients in CD8+ Simpson's diversity. Both patients and controls carried the same twenty-nine CD8+ CDR3 sequences.

Regarding this clonotype: Its specificity is unknown.

TCR beta VDJ and CDR3 profiling used genomic DNA as template. TCRdb recomputed calls from the reads with MiXCR, one row per CDR3 protein. The table includes about 180,000 distinct CDR3 sequences, about 47% detected once. The V gene's germline CDR1 is DFQATT and CDR2 SNEGSKA (reference sequence). The CDR3 covers 14 residues. The V segment lost 6 bases and the J segment 5 bases; nucleotides outside the gene matches: 7. The sequence derives from a human donor in good health. This chain connects TRBV20-1 to TRBJ1-6; TRBD1 agrees at 7 bases. Sequencing was done on a sample of sorted CD4+, CD8+, or CD8+CD57+ T cells (not recorded which) from PBMCs. The CDR3 nucleotides are TGCAGTGCGAACCCGGGACAGAATAATTCACCCCTCCACTTT. Its protein product is CSANPGQNNSPLHF.